This TCR beta chain was sequenced for a study of shared clonotypes between healthy human individuals. Regarding the study as a whole: Clonotypes shared by all four sorted-subset donors had higher generation probabilities than non-shared clonotypes. Clonotype sharing levels among donors were expected to vary with sequencing depth.

CDR1 LGHNA and CDR2 YSLEER come from the germline V gene. This CDR3 contains 13 residues. The V gene lost 0 bases and the J gene lost 8 bases, with 8 bases spanning the gap. This clone has only one observation. The antigen remains undetermined. This same CDR3 is encoded by further DNA sequences in the sample. Genomic DNA of every subset was divided equally among multiple immunoSEQ plates. TCRdb keeps only in-frame clones here, not all; method: immunoSEQ multiplex PCR. The table records about 2,500,000 clones, about 92% of them present only once. This TCR derives from a man aged 18 to 30 in good health. What was sequenced was naive CD4+ T cells sorted from blood. Sample subset: CD45RA+ positively selected. The chain joins TRBV4-3 to TRBJ2-1, with D possibly matching TRBD2 (6 bases). In nucleotides, the CDR3 is TGCGCCAGCAGCCAAGACAGGGACTATGAGCAGTTCTTC. Encoded protein: CASSQDRDYEQFF.